This TCR beta chain was documented in a study of T cell responses to AZD1222 COVID-19 vaccine. Study conclusions and caveats: As reported, nearly half of all spike-specific TCRs target variant regions that are unmutated. Donors were largely white British and mainly female; clonal diversity was possibly underestimated. Once two AZD1222 doses were given, Spike-specific TCR breadth and depth went up. CD4 TCRs covered the whole spike, strongest at regions 160-218 and 743-854.

Only in-frame clones appear in the TCRdb table, and some are missing; sequencing was by immunoSEQ multiplex PCR. The sample lists 150,000 to 200,000 clones; about 93% were seen once. A remark on this clone: The antigen is not known.

The V gene lost 6 bases and the J gene lost 6 bases, with 14 bases spanning the gap. CDR3 length: 14 amino acids. Germline CDR1 MNHEY, CDR2 SVGAGI. The clonotype comes from an adult who received the MenACWY meningococcal vaccine as a control. The rearrangement joins TRBV6-5 to TRBJ2-2; the D is unclear. The starting material was peripheral blood, obtained 28 days after the second dose of the MenACWY control vaccine. The CDR3: CASRGLGLPGELFF. For the CDR3, the DNA is TGTGCCAGCAGGGGCCTAGGGCTTCCCGGGGAGCTGTTTTTT.